The 5 T cell receptor beta chains listed next were all sequenced from one sample in a study of OX40 agonist ivuxolimab in advanced cancers. Clones were read by immunoSEQ multiplex PCR, and TCRdb kept only the in-frame ones, dropping some. The table lists some 20,000 clones, roughly four fifths of them singletons. The input for sequencing was CD4+ or CD8+ T cells sorted from blood, taken in a trial of the OX40 agonist ivuxolimab. These receptors were collected from an adult with an advanced solid tumor such as melanoma, head and neck, liver or kidney cancer.

The chain carries TRBV5-1 and TRBJ2-1; 11 bases fit TRBD2. Germline V CDR1 and CDR2: SGHRS, YFSETQ. Trimming cost V 2 bases and J 4 bases; bases outside gene matches: 5. The CDR3 is 16 residues long. The CDR3 nucleotides read TGCGCCAGCAGCTTTGGGACTAGCGGAGGTTACAATGAGCAGTTCTTC. Amino acids: CASSFGTSGGYNEQFF.

A few counts support this clone. The J gene is TRBJ1-2, the V gene TRBV7-8; D unclear. The CDR3 runs to 15 residues. The germline CDR1 and CDR2 sequences are SGHVS and FQNEAQ. V shed 5 bases and J shed 6 bases, with 19 bases lying between them. The DNA for the CDR3 is TGTGCCAGCAGCGCGAGTCGGCGTCAATGGCATGGCTACACCTTC. As protein: CASSASRRQWHGYTF.

This chain connects TRBV6-5 to TRBJ2-7; D is unclear. V was pared by 7 bases and J by 0 bases, with 4 bases between. Germline CDR1 is MNHEY and CDR2 is SVGAGI. The CDR3 runs to 11 residues. CDR3: CASKDSYEQYF. The CDR3 DNA sequence: TGTGCCAGCAAAGACTCCTACGAGCAGTACTTC.

This clone was detected only once. The CDR3 spells CASSFGQVWDEQYF. CDR3 nucleotides: TGTGCCAGCAGCTTTGGACAGGTTTGGGACGAGCAGTACTTC. The chain recombines TRBV7-8 with TRBJ2-7, with 7 nucleotides matching TRBD1. This CDR3 has 14 residues. Germline loops: CDR1 SGHVS, CDR2 FQNEAQ. Trimming took 3 bases from V and 5 from J; bases not matched to a gene: 7.

The chain is built from TRBV27 and TRBJ1-5, with 8 bases lining up with TRBD1. The germline V gene has CDR1 MNHEY and CDR2 SMNVEV (reference sequence). The CDR3 is made up of 13 amino acids. V lost 8 bases, J lost 6 bases, and 6 bases stayed unmatched. CDR3 region: CASAGQGAQPQHF. CDR3 in DNA: TGTGCCAGCGCTGGCCAGGGGGCTCAGCCCCAGCATTTT.